These 21 T cell receptor beta chains were all obtained from the same sample, sequenced in a study of blood T cell repertoires in COVID-19. Clones were sequenced by immunoSEQ multiplex PCR, and TCRdb holds only the in-frame ones, with some missing. The table records about 250,000 clones, about nine tenths of them present only once. Sequencing was performed on PBMCs or T cells enriched from blood (not recorded which). Receptors originate from a woman in her forties or fifties who had recovered from COVID-19.

A single count supports this clone. The chain employs TRBV7-3 and TRBJ1-1, with 9 bases fitting TRBD1. Germline V gives CDR1 SGHTA, CDR2 FQGTGA. J gave up 4 bases and V 5 bases, and 2 bases lay outside the gene matches. CDR3 length equals 13 residues. The CDR3 sequence: CASSRDRATEAFF. DNA for the CDR3: TGTGCCAGCAGCCGGGACAGGGCCACTGAAGCTTTCTTT.

This clone has just a few counts. The rearrangement uses TRBV7-2 and TRBJ2-3, with 10 bases that match TRBD1. Trimming cost V 10 bases and J 2 bases; bases outside gene matches: 12. The CDR3 sequence is 16 residues long. CDR1 SGHTA and CDR2 FQGNSA come from the germline V gene. DNA of the CDR3: TGTGCCACCCTCCAAGGGACAGGGGTTTTCACAGATACGCAGTATTTT. Its protein product is CATLQGTGVFTDTQYF. The variable domain in full, completed from reference TRBV7-2 and TRBJ2-3, reads GAGVSQSPSNKVTEKGKDVELRCDPISGHTALYWYRQSLGQGLEFLIYFQGNSAPDKSGLPSDRFSAERTGGSVSTLTIQRTQQEDSAVYLCATLQGTGVFTDTQYFGPGTRLTVL.

The chain uses TRBV5-1 and TRBJ1-4; D is ambiguous. The germline V gene has CDR1 SGHRS and CDR2 YFSETQ. The CDR3 loop spans 15 amino acids. V was trimmed by 2 bases and J by 0 bases, leaving 8 bases between them. CDR3 DNA sequence: TGCGCCAGCAGCTTTAGTCACCCAACTAATGAAAAACTGTTTTTT. Translation gives CASSFSHPTNEKLFF. Full variable domain (rest looked up from reference TRBV5-1 and TRBJ1-4): KAGVTQTPRYLIKTRGQQVTLSCSPISGHRSVSWYQQTPGQGLQFLFEYFSETQRNKGNFPGRFSGRQFSNSRSEMNVSTLELGDSALYLCASSFSHPTNEKLFFGSGTQLSVL.

V and J are TRBV6-2 or TRBV6-3 and TRBJ2-2, with 9 bases fitting TRBD2. The CDR3 has 19 residues. Trimming took 0 bases from V and 7 from J; bases not matched to a gene: 15. Looked up from germline, CDR1 is MNHEY and CDR2 is SVGEGT. The CDR3 region is CASSYSIGLAGWLVGELFF. For the CDR3, the DNA is TGTGCCAGCAGTTACTCGATCGGGCTAGCGGGATGGTTAGTCGGGGAGCTGTTTTTT.

The rearrangement links TRBV19 to TRBJ1-5; perhaps TRBD1 as D (5 bases). Between the trimmed V and J ends, which lost 4 bases and 1 base, there was a span of 8 bases. This CDR3 contains 14 residues. Germline V lookup: CDR1 LNHDA, CDR2 SQIVND (reference sequence). CDR3 residues: CASSTGLSNQPQHF. The CDR3 DNA follows: TGTGCCAGTAGTACGGGACTGAGCAATCAGCCCCAGCATTTT.

The CDR3 bases are TGTGCCAGCAGTTACCGACAGGGGGCCTACAATGAGCAGTTCTTC. This translates into CASSYRQGAYNEQFF. The chain joins TRBV6-2 or TRBV6-3 to TRBJ2-1, with TRBD1 identical over 9 bases. The CDR3 length is 15 residues. Germline V gene sequence: CDR1 MNHEY, CDR2 SVGEGT. V lost 2 bases, J lost 2 bases, and 1 base stayed unmatched.

V is TRBV6-5 and J is TRBJ2-2; TRBD1 agrees at 7 bases. This CDR3 spans 16 amino acids. Germline-derived CDR1 and CDR2 are MNHEY and SVGAGI. V trimming: 0 bases; J trimming: 5 bases; junction bases outside the gene matches: 6. The CDR3 DNA follows: TGTGCCAGCAGTTACTCGCACAGGGGAAGGACCGGGGAGCTGTTTTTT. As protein: CASSYSHRGRTGELFF.

The chain has TRBV11-2 and TRBJ1-3, with D perhaps matching TRBD1 (5 bases). The CDR3 extends over 17 amino acids. Germline CDR1 reads SGHAT; CDR2 reads FQNNGV. The V end lost 1 base, the J end lost 0 bases, and 13 bases lay between the germline ends. The CDR3, as DNA: TGTGCCAGCAGCTTAGGAAAAGGGGCAAGCTCTGGAAACACCATATATTTT. It codes for CASSLGKGASSGNTIYF.

V is TRBV18 and J is TRBJ2-1; 11 bases match TRBD1. This CDR3 spans 14 amino acids. Germline CDR1 and CDR2: KGHSH and LQKENI. V gave up 7 bases and J gave up 7 bases; unmatched junction bases: 6. The CDR3 loop reads CASWAGQGENEQFF. The CDR3 DNA reads TGTGCCAGCTGGGCGGGACAGGGGGAAAATGAGCAGTTCTTC.

V and J are TRBV4-1 and TRBJ1-2; TRBD1 might be the D (6 bases). The length of the CDR3 is 16 residues. Trimming shortened V by 2 bases and J by 0 bases, and 13 bases separated the two germline ends. CDR1 is MGHRA and CDR2 is YSYEKL in the germline V gene. CDR3: CASSQIIWTANYGYTF. DNA for the CDR3: TGCGCCAGCAGCCAAATAATATGGACAGCTAACTATGGCTACACCTTC.

CDR3 loop: CASSVTTRTGYNGYTF. Written as DNA, the CDR3 is TGTGCCAGCAGCGTTACTACGCGGACAGGGTATAATGGCTACACCTTC. The genes are TRBV9 and TRBJ1-2; 8 bases map to TRBD1. The CDR3 runs to 16 residues. Germline V gene data show CDR1 as SGDLS and CDR2 as YYNGEE. The J segment lost 6 bases and the V segment lost 2 bases, leaving 12 bases of the junction unmatched.

This clone came up once. This rearrangement joins TRBV28 to TRBJ2-3, with D uncertain. The CDR3 is 14 amino acids. Germline CDR1 MDHEN, CDR2 SYDVKM. V lost 4 bases to trimming and J lost 4 bases, with 12 bases between them. CDR3 nucleotides: TGTGCCAGCAGTTCTAGTGGAAGTGCAGATACGCAGTATTTT. Protein sequence: CASSSSGSADTQYF.

The V and J genes are TRBV10-3 and TRBJ2-2, with 7 bases that match TRBD1. This CDR3 has 14 residues. Per the germline V gene, CDR1 is ENHRY and CDR2 is SYGVKD. Losses at the gene ends were 11 bases for V and 0 bases for J; bases not matched to a gene: 6. CDR3 residues: CAAQGQSNTGELFF. CDR3 nucleotides: TGTGCCGCCCAGGGACAGTCGAACACCGGGGAGCTGTTTTTT.

This clone has a single count. The CDR3 DNA is TGTGCCAGTAAACGGACAGGGAGCAATCAGCCCCAGCATTTT. It encodes CASKRTGSNQPQHF. J is TRBJ1-5 and V is TRBV19, with 8 nucleotides matching TRBD1. After removal of 7 bases from V and 1 base from J, the junction contained 3 bases not matched to a gene. CDR3 length: 14 amino acids. Germline V CDR1 and CDR2: LNHDA, SQIVND (reference sequence). Filled out from reference TRBV19 and TRBJ1-5, the complete variable domain reads DGGITQSPKYLFRKEGQNVTLSCEQNLNHDAMYWYRQDPGQGLRLIYYSQIVNDFQKGDIAEGYSVSREKKESFPLTVTSAQKNPTAFYLCASKRTGSNQPQHFGDGTRLSIL.

The V call is TRBV12-3 or TRBV12-4, the J call TRBJ2-7, with D maybe TRBD1 (5 bases). CDR3 length: 13 residues. V dropped 6 bases and J dropped 2 bases, with 11 bases sitting between them. The CDR3 loop reads CASSRKGPYEQYF. DNA for the CDR3: TGTGCCAGCAGCCGGAAGGGGCCCTACGAGCAGTACTTC.

The J gene is TRBJ2-7, the V gene TRBV3-1 (or the pseudogene TRBV3-2); D is possibly TRBD1 (5 bases). V was cut by 0 bases and J by 7 bases, with 13 bases left in between. Germline CDR1 LGHDT, CDR2 YNNKEL (reference sequence). This CDR3 has 14 residues. DNA of the CDR3: TGTGCCAGCAGCCAAGATTATTCAGGGTTGGAGCAGTACTTC. Protein product: CASSQDYSGLEQYF.

The chain carries TRBV6-2 or TRBV6-3 and TRBJ2-5; 13 bases map to TRBD2. Germline V CDR1 and CDR2: MNHEY, SVGEGT. CDR3 length: 15 residues. The ends lost 5 bases at V and 4 bases at J; junction bases unmatched: 4. CDR3 amino acids: CASSTGTSGIETQYF. In DNA form, the CDR3 reads TGTGCCAGCAGTACCGGGACTAGCGGGATAGAGACCCAGTACTTC.

The chain combines TRBV18 with TRBJ2-2, with D possibly being TRBD2 (7 bases). The germline V and J ends were trimmed by 1 base and 2 bases, with 11 bases remaining between them. This CDR3 region has 16 residues. The germline V gene has CDR1 KGHSH and CDR2 LQKENI. The CDR3 region has the DNA TGTGCCAGCTCACCACGAAGCGGGACAAACACCGGGGAGCTGTTTTTT. It encodes CASSPRSGTNTGELFF.

V gene TRBV7-2 combines with J gene TRBJ1-2; 7 bases line up with TRBD1. The CDR3 consists of 15 residues. V trimming: 5 bases; J trimming: 8 bases; junction bases outside the gene matches: 14. Germline CDR1 and CDR2: SGHTA and FQGNSA. In DNA form, the CDR3 reads TGTGCCAGCAGCCTTAGGGAAGGGACAGCACACGGCTACACCTTC. Residues: CASSLREGTAHGYTF.

J is TRBJ2-3 and V is TRBV19, with 7 bases identical to TRBD2. Germline CDR1 and CDR2: LNHDA and SQIVND (reference sequence). The CDR3 consists of 16 residues. Trimming cost V 2 bases and J 2 bases; bases outside gene matches: 7. CDR3 DNA sequence: TGTGCCAGTAGTATAATTACGGGAGGTCCCACAGATACGCAGTATTTT. Encoded protein: CASSIITGGPTDTQYF.

The chain carries TRBV19 and TRBJ1-6; D gene ambiguous. The germline V gene has CDR1 LNHDA and CDR2 SQIVND (reference sequence). V dropped 3 bases and J dropped 8 bases, with 8 bases sitting between them. CDR3 length: 13 amino acids. DNA for the CDR3: TGTGCCAGTAGTATTTGGCAGGATTCACCCCTCCACTTT. This sequence encodes CASSIWQDSPLHF.